The next 14 T cell receptor beta chains were all read from a single sample in a study of blood T cells in healthy people across ages. The use of a sample-barcoded 5' primer and a J-beta primer mix characterized a second PCR of roughly 6 to 12 cycles. TCRdb redid the calling of the 5' RACE reads with MiXCR, one entry per CDR3 protein. Altogether about 640,000 distinct CDR3 sequences are present, around 54% being singletons, with the ten largest covering roughly 34%. Specimen: blood. These receptors were taken from a man in his sixties in good health.

This chain joins TRBV27 and TRBJ2-7; D ambiguous. Germline V gives CDR1 MNHEY, CDR2 SMNVEV (reference sequence). The CDR3 length is 14 residues. With 2 bases removed from V and 3 bases from J, the gap between germline ends came to 11 bases. The chain's CDR3 is CASSLHPRSYEQYF. The CDR3 DNA sequence: TGTGCCAGCAGTTTACATCCGAGGAGCTACGAGCAGTACTTC.

This rearrangement joins TRBV27 to TRBJ2-3, with 7 bases matching TRBD2. In germline, CDR1 is MNHEY, CDR2 SMNVEV (reference sequence). With 2 bases clipped from V and 8 bases from J, the junction kept 10 bases outside the gene matches. The CDR3 has 15 amino acids. CDR3 protein: CASSLGGTTQVTQYF. As DNA, the CDR3 is TGTGCCAGCAGTTTAGGGGGGACTACCCAAGTTACGCAGTATTTT.

The chain recombines TRBV27 with TRBJ2-7; no reliable D call. The germline V gene has CDR1 MNHEY and CDR2 SMNVEV (reference sequence). The V end lost 6 bases, the J end lost 6 bases, and 18 bases lay between the germline ends. There are 14 residues in the CDR3. The CDR3, as DNA: TGTGCCAGCAGCCGTAGGCCCTTTAGTAGCGAGCAGTACTTC. Amino acid sequence: CASSRRPFSSEQYF.

This chain uses TRBV24-1 with TRBJ2-5; TRBD2 agrees at 7 bases. CDR3 size: 17 residues. The junction had 12 bases not matched to a gene; V was cut back by 1 base and J by 5 bases. Germline V gene data show CDR1 as KGHDR and CDR2 as SFDVKD. Here the CDR3 DNA reads TGTGCCACCAGTGATTTCGGCAGGCGGGGGAGGAAGGAGACCCAGTACTTC. It is translated as CATSDFGRRGRKETQYF.

The rearrangement links TRBV4-2 to TRBJ1-5; D is unclear. V was shortened by 0 bases and J by 7 bases, with 4 bases between the two germline ends. This CDR3 is 12 amino acids long. CDR1 LGHNA and CDR2 YNFKEQ come from the germline V gene. In DNA form, the CDR3 reads TGTGCCAGCAGCCAAGAAAGACAGCCCCAGCATTTT. Amino acid sequence: CASSQERQPQHF.

This clonotype showed up just once. One end of the junction does not line up with germline, which may come from a read error. CDR3 in DNA: TGTGCCAGCAGTGCGACAGGGGGCGCGGGGACCCGGTACTTC. It codes for CASSATGGAGTRYF. V and J are TRBV9 and TRBJ2-5, with 10 bases that match TRBD1. The CDR3 runs 14 residues. CDR1 SGDLS and CDR2 YYNGEE come from the germline V gene.

V usage is TRBV7-9 and J usage is TRBJ1-1; no definite D call. V was pared by 11 bases and J by 1 base, with 11 bases between. Germline V lookup: CDR1 SEHNR, CDR2 FQNEAQ (reference sequence). The CDR3 length is 12 residues. CDR3 coding DNA: TGTGCCGGCAACTCAAAGAACACTGAAGCTTTCTTT. This gives the protein CAGNSKNTEAFF.

This clonotype has just a few counts. This rearrangement joins TRBV29-1 to TRBJ1-2; TRBD1 might be the D (5 bases). V lost 4 bases to trimming and J lost 5 bases, with 11 bases between them. The germline V gene has CDR1 SQVTM and CDR2 ANQGSEA. This CDR3 region has 12 residues. The CDR3: CSVAGDWYGYTF. CDR3 DNA sequence: TGCAGCGTTGCCGGGGACTGGTATGGCTACACCTTC. The full variable domain, completed using reference TRBV29-1 and TRBJ1-2, is SAVISQKPSRDICQRGTSLTIQCQVDSQVTMMFWYRQQPGQSLTLIATANQGSEATYESGFVIDKFPISRPNLTFSTLTVSNMSPEDSSIYLCSVAGDWYGYTFGSGTRLTVV.

This sequence joins TRBV4-2 and TRBJ2-1, with no clear D. Germline values: CDR1 LGHNA, CDR2 YNFKEQ. Trimming pared 5 bases from V and 6 bases from J, leaving 8 bases between. The CDR3 spans 12 residues. The CDR3 DNA is TGTGCCAGCAGCACCCGGCGCAATGAGCAGTTCTTC. Residues: CASSTRRNEQFF.

In this sample, this clonotype turned up a few times. This chain uses TRBV29-1 with TRBJ1-1, with no clear D. This CDR3 region has 13 residues. The germline CDR1 and CDR2 sequences are SQVTM and ANQGSEA. V shed 7 bases and J shed 0 bases, with 12 bases lying between them. As DNA, the CDR3 is TGCAGCGGCCGCAGGTTAATGAACACTGAAGCTTTCTTT. Encoded protein: CSGRRLMNTEAFF.

This rearrangement joins TRBV5-1 to TRBJ2-1; a weak D match, TRBD1 (6 bases). CDR3 length equals 15 residues. In germline, CDR1 is SGHRS, CDR2 YFSETQ. V lost 4 bases to trimming and J lost 4 bases, with 15 bases between them. CDR3 nucleotides: TGCGCCAGCAGCCAGGGGATACGACGTTACAATGAGCAGTTCTTC. Residues: CASSQGIRRYNEQFF.

The chain is built from TRBV27 and TRBJ2-7, with 8 bases fitting TRBD2. Germline assignment: CDR1 MNHEY and CDR2 SMNVEV (reference sequence). J gave up 4 bases and V 6 bases, and 17 bases lay outside the gene matches. This CDR3 spans 17 amino acids. DNA of the CDR3: TGTGCCAGCAGCCTGGGGCTTGTGGGAGCGGGAGTGTACGAGCAGTACTTC. It specifies CASSLGLVGAGVYEQYF.

The rearrangement uses TRBV9 and TRBJ2-7; D may be TRBD2 (5 bases). Per germline, CDR1 SGDLS and CDR2 YYNGEE. Trimming stripped 4 bases from V and 7 bases from J, with 15 bases between. This CDR3 is built from 13 residues. The CDR3 bases are TGTGCCAGCAGCCCGGACTCCTACAATGAGCAGTACTTC. Protein product: CASSPDSYNEQYF.

This clonotype occurred once. V and J are TRBV2 and TRBJ2-7, with 9 bases identical to TRBD1. The J segment lost 0 bases and the V segment lost 6 bases, leaving 3 bases of the junction unmatched. The CDR3 consists of 14 residues. The germline V gene has CDR1 SNHLY and CDR2 FYNNEI. The CDR3 is CASRQTGGSYEQYF. CDR3 nucleotide sequence: TGTGCCAGCAGACAGACAGGGGGCTCCTACGAGCAGTACTTC.